Below, 11 T cell receptor beta chains from the same sample are listed, as sequenced in a study of T cell responses to AZD1222 COVID-19 vaccine. Generated by immunoSEQ multiplex PCR, the TCRdb table keeps only in-frame clones and is missing some. Found here are roughly 98,000 clones, approximately 84% of them singletons; the top ten hold approximately 14%. Source: peripheral blood, taken 28 days after the second AZD1222 dose. These receptors all come from an adult who received the AZD1222 COVID-19 vaccine.

The gene calls are TRBV7-2 and TRBJ1-5; 9 nucleotides agree with TRBD1. Germline trimming cut 6 bases from V and 7 bases from J; bases unmatched to any gene: 4. This CDR3 has 13 residues. Looked up from germline, CDR1 is SGHTA and CDR2 is FQGNSA. The CDR3 region has the DNA TGTGCCAGCAGTTCGGACAGGGGACAGCCCCAGCATTTT. Protein sequence: CASSSDRGQPQHF. Based on the CDR3 plus reference TRBV7-2 and TRBJ1-5, the full variable domain is GAGVSQSPSNKVTEKGKDVELRCDPISGHTALYWYRQSLGQGLEFLIYFQGNSAPDKSGLPSDRFSAERTGGSVSTLTIQRTQQEDSAVYLCASSSDRGQPQHFGDGTRLSIL.

J is TRBJ2-7 and V is TRBV5-1; a possible D gene is TRBD2 (5 bases). The length of the CDR3 is 13 residues. Trimming shortened V by 9 bases and J by 1 base, and 14 bases separated the two germline ends. Germline CDR1 SGHRS, CDR2 YFSETQ. The CDR3 sequence: CATSRSGSYEQYF. DNA for the CDR3: TGCGCCACCTCCAGGAGCGGATCCTACGAGCAGTACTTC.

The chain is built from TRBV14 and TRBJ1-6; D is uncertain. Trimming took 5 bases from V and 7 from J, leaving 9 bases between them. The CDR3 has 13 amino acids. Germline CDR1 reads SGHDN; CDR2 reads FVKESK. CDR3 sequence (DNA): TGTGCCAGCAGCTCGAGAGTGAATTCACCCCTCCACTTT. Its protein product is CASSSRVNSPLHF.

This chain connects TRBV15 to TRBJ1-5, with D possibly matching TRBD1 (6 bases). CDR3 length equals 14 residues. From germline, CDR1 is LNHNV and CDR2 YYDKDF (reference sequence). V was shortened by 0 bases and J by 7 bases, with 10 bases between the two germline ends. Here the CDR3 DNA reads TGTGCCACCAGCAGAGAAGAGGGGGGCCAGCCCCAGCATTTT. This translates into CATSREEGGQPQHF.

The table lists this clone with a count of one. The CDR3 sequence is CASTQRDSPLHF. CDR3 nucleotide sequence: TGTGCTTCGACCCAGCGCGATTCACCCCTCCACTTT. This chain connects TRBV2 to TRBJ1-6, with D unresolved. There are 12 residues in the CDR3. The germline V gene encodes CDR1 SNHLY and CDR2 FYNNEI.

The gene calls are TRBV3-1 (or the pseudogene TRBV3-2) and TRBJ2-3; D is perhaps TRBD2 (7 bases). The CDR3 loop spans 16 amino acids. V gave up 5 bases and J gave up 1 base, with 16 bases separating them. CDR1 LGHDT and CDR2 YNNKEL come from the germline V gene (reference sequence). CDR3 amino acids: CASSSRGGAGTDTQYF. The CDR3 DNA follows: TGTGCCAGCAGCTCCAGGGGAGGGGCGGGCACAGATACGCAGTATTTT.

V and J are TRBV6-5 and TRBJ2-3; D tentatively reads TRBD1 or TRBD2 (5 bases each). The CDR3 consists of 15 residues. Trimming took off 6 bases at V and 0 bases at J, with 13 bases between the two ends. Germline V CDR1 and CDR2: MNHEY, SVGAGI. Here the CDR3 DNA reads TGTGCCAGCAGCAACCGGGACGGCAGCACAGATACGCAGTATTTT. The encoded protein is CASSNRDGSTDTQYF.

The chain links TRBV24-1 to TRBJ2-1; the D gene could be TRBD1 or TRBD2 (6 bases each). This CDR3 has 17 residues. V lost 1 base, J lost 0 bases, and 12 bases lay in between. The germline CDR1 and CDR2 sequences are KGHDR and SFDVKD. The CDR3 reads CATSDLKGGSSYNEQFF. The CDR3 DNA is TGTGCCACCAGTGATTTAAAGGGGGGCAGCTCCTACAATGAGCAGTTCTTC.

This chain connects TRBV18 to TRBJ2-1; D may match TRBD1 or TRBD2 (5 bases each). V shed 1 base and J shed 5 bases, with 21 bases lying between them. Germline-derived CDR1 and CDR2 are KGHSH and LQKENI. This CDR3 is 18 amino acids long. The CDR3 DNA reads TGTGCCAGCTCACCACGACTATACAGGTCCAGGCAACACAATGAGCAGTTCTTC. Amino acids: CASSPRLYRSRQHNEQFF.

This sequence joins TRBV19 and TRBJ2-7; 8 bases line up with TRBD1. Germline loops: CDR1 LNHDA, CDR2 SQIVND (reference sequence). The CDR3 has 15 residues. J was trimmed by 4 bases and V by 3 bases; bases with no gene match: 8. The CDR3 DNA reads as TGTGCCAGTAGTATCGGCAGGGGGCCGTTTTACGAGCAGTACTTC. Protein sequence: CASSIGRGPFYEQYF.

V gene TRBV5-5 combines with J gene TRBJ2-3, with D tentatively TRBD1 or TRBD2 (5 bases each). V gave up 0 bases and J gave up 4 bases, with 9 bases separating them. Germline V gene sequence: CDR1 SGHKS, CDR2 YYEKEE (reference sequence). The CDR3 has 14 amino acids. In DNA form, the CDR3 reads TGTGCCAGCAGCTTGGGCAGGGAGCCAGATACGCAGTATTTT. Protein sequence: CASSLGREPDTQYF.